A selection of T cell receptor beta chains follows, all from one sample in a study of cytomegalovirus exposure and HLA in healthy donors. The assay was immunoSEQ multiplex PCR, and TCRdb's table has in-frame clones only and misses some. The table has some 140,000 clones, around 63% seen once. The source material was PBMCs. The receptors stem from a human donor in good health. CDR3s include the opening cysteine and the closing phenylalanine or tryptophan. A D gene is named only where the DNA matches it firmly. The size entry is marked missing in some rows and otherwise reads once, few, many or a size class.

d_gene: .
j_gene: TRBJ2-1
v_gene: TRBV7-9
abundance: .
CDR3aa: CASSSGIRDEQFF
CDR3nt: TGTGCCAGCAGCTCAGGGATCCGGGATGAGCAGTTCTTC

d_gene: TRBD1
j_gene: TRBJ2-1
v_gene: TRBV27
abundance: once
CDR3aa: CASSHGTEYNEQFF
CDR3nt: TGTGCCAGCAGTCACGGGACAGAGTACAATGAGCAGTTCTTC

d_gene: TRBD1
j_gene: TRBJ2-1
v_gene: TRBV7-3
abundance: .
CDR3aa: CASSLTGDNEQFF
CDR3nt: TGTGCCAGCAGCTTGACAGGGGACAATGAGCAGTTCTTC

d_gene: TRBD1
j_gene: TRBJ1-3
v_gene: TRBV6-5
abundance: .
CDR3aa: CASSYSTGVGNTIYF
CDR3nt: TGTGCCAGCAGTTACTCGACAGGGGTTGGAAACACCATATATTTT

d_gene: .
j_gene: TRBJ1-5
v_gene: TRBV7-9
abundance: .
CDR3aa: CASTAGDSNQPQHF
CDR3nt: TGTGCCAGCACTGCTGGAGATAGCAATCAGCCCCAGCATTTT

d_gene: .
j_gene: TRBJ1-3
v_gene: TRBV7-9
abundance: few
CDR3aa: CASSSIILTSRRGNTIYF
CDR3nt: TGTGCCAGCAGCTCCATCATCTTGACGTCGCGGAGGGGAAACACCATATATTTT

d_gene: TRBD2
j_gene: TRBJ2-7
v_gene: TRBV10-3
abundance: .
CDR3aa: CAISLAETIYEQYF
CDR3nt: TGTGCCATCAGCCTAGCGGAAACAATCTACGAGCAGTACTTC

d_gene: TRBD2
j_gene: TRBJ2-7
v_gene: TRBV5-1
abundance: few
CDR3aa: CASTRMTGGREQYF
CDR3nt: TGCGCCAGCACTAGAATGACGGGAGGACGTGAGCAGTACTTC

d_gene: TRBD1
j_gene: TRBJ2-7
v_gene: TRBV5-4
abundance: .
CDR3aa: CASSLTGRGKYEQYF
CDR3nt: TGTGCCAGCAGCTTGACGGGCAGGGGGAAGTACGAGCAGTACTTC

d_gene: TRBD1
j_gene: TRBJ1-2
v_gene: TRBV9
abundance: .
CDR3aa: CASSVEGTGVFGYTF
CDR3nt: TGTGCCAGCAGCGTAGAGGGGACAGGGGTTTTTGGCTACACCTTC

d_gene: TRBD2
j_gene: TRBJ2-2
v_gene: TRBV6-5
abundance: few
CDR3aa: CASSYGLAVYTGELFF
CDR3nt: TGTGCCAGCAGTTATGGACTAGCGGTTTACACCGGGGAGCTGTTTTTT

d_gene: .
j_gene: TRBJ1-2
v_gene: TRBV11-3
abundance: .
CDR3aa: CASSLGGLYGYTF
CDR3nt: TGTGCCAGCAGCTTAGGAGGACTCTATGGCTACACCTTC

d_gene: .
j_gene: TRBJ2-7
v_gene: TRBV6-5
abundance: .
CDR3aa: CASSYGIGRYEQYF
CDR3nt: TGTGCCAGCAGTTATGGCATTGGGAGGTACGAGCAGTACTTC

d_gene: .
j_gene: TRBJ2-5
v_gene: TRBV5-1
abundance: .
CDR3aa: CASSLDHQETQYF
CDR3nt: TGCGCCAGCAGCCTAGACCACCAAGAGACCCAGTACTTC

d_gene: .
j_gene: TRBJ1-3
v_gene: TRBV4-3
abundance: .
CDR3aa: CASSQGQASGNTIYF
CDR3nt: TGCGCCAGCAGCCAAGGGCAGGCATCTGGAAACACCATATATTTT

d_gene: .
j_gene: TRBJ2-1
v_gene: TRBV4-1
abundance: .
CDR3aa: CASSPPAGVLSEQFF
CDR3nt: TGCGCCAGCAGCCCCCCCGCAGGGGTTCTGAGTGAGCAGTTCTTC

d_gene: TRBD2
j_gene: TRBJ2-1
v_gene: TRBV5-1
abundance: .
CDR3aa: CASREGLREYNEQFF
CDR3nt: TGCGCCAGCAGAGAGGGGTTGCGGGAGTATAATGAGCAGTTCTTC

d_gene: .
j_gene: TRBJ2-7
v_gene: TRBV12-2
abundance: few
CDR3aa: CASRSTGGQPSYEQYF
CDR3nt: TGTGCAAGTCGCTCCACGGGCGGACAGCCCTCCTACGAGCAGTACTTC

d_gene: .
j_gene: TRBJ2-3
v_gene: TRBV28
abundance: .
CDR3aa: CASRTGGGRDTQYF
CDR3nt: TGTGCCAGCAGGACGGGTGGGGGGAGAGATACGCAGTATTTT

d_gene: TRBD2
j_gene: TRBJ2-7
v_gene: TRBV15
abundance: .
CDR3aa: CATSRDLTSGSAYEQYF
CDR3nt: TGTGCCACCAGCAGAGATTTGACTAGCGGGAGCGCCTACGAGCAGTACTTC

d_gene: .
j_gene: TRBJ2-5
v_gene: TRBV9
abundance: once
CDR3aa: CASSSTGSQETQYF
CDR3nt: TGTGCCAGCAGCTCTACAGGCAGTCAAGAGACCCAGTACTTC

d_gene: .
j_gene: TRBJ1-5
v_gene: TRBV7-5
abundance: .
CDR3aa: CARSLALTGGRRQPQHF
CDR3nt: TGTGCCAGAAGCTTAGCTCTGACAGGGGGCAGGCGTCAGCCCCAGCATTTT

d_gene: TRBD2
j_gene: TRBJ2-1
v_gene: TRBV7-2
abundance: .
CDR3aa: CASSTREGGEQFF
CDR3nt: TGTGCCAGCAGTACCCGGGAGGGAGGTGAGCAGTTCTTC

d_gene: TRBD2
j_gene: TRBJ2-7
v_gene: TRBV6-1
abundance: few
CDR3aa: CASSEAGTSGSYEQYF
CDR3nt: TGTGCCAGCAGTGAAGCCGGGACTAGCGGGAGCTACGAGCAGTACTTC

d_gene: TRBD2
j_gene: TRBJ2-1
v_gene: TRBV4-3
abundance: .
CDR3aa: CASSQGLAGKDEQFF
CDR3nt: TGCGCCAGCAGCCAAGGACTAGCGGGAAAAGATGAGCAGTTCTTC

d_gene: TRBD2
j_gene: TRBJ2-1
v_gene: TRBV28
abundance: .
CDR3aa: CASSTSWGLAGSGEQFF
CDR3nt: TGTGCCAGCAGCACCTCTTGGGGACTAGCGGGTTCAGGTGAGCAGTTCTTC

d_gene: TRBD2
j_gene: TRBJ2-7
v_gene: TRBV5-5
abundance: .
CDR3aa: CASSFTSGISYEQYF
CDR3nt: TGTGCCAGCAGCTTTACTAGCGGGATCTCCTACGAGCAGTACTTC

d_gene: TRBD2
j_gene: TRBJ2-1
v_gene: TRBV19
abundance: few
CDR3aa: CASSTRTSGSGDEQFF
CDR3nt: TGTGCCAGTAGTACTCGAACTAGCGGGAGTGGGGATGAGCAGTTCTTC

d_gene: .
j_gene: TRBJ2-7
v_gene: TRBV23-1
abundance: .
CDR3aa: CASSQESWASYEQYF
CDR3nt: TGCGCCAGCAGTCAAGAGTCCTGGGCCTCCTACGAGCAGTACTTC

d_gene: .
j_gene: TRBJ2-7
v_gene: TRBV19
abundance: few
CDR3aa: CASSSPGREVYEQYF
CDR3nt: TGTGCCAGTAGTTCTCCCGGCAGGGAGGTGTACGAGCAGTACTTC

d_gene: .
j_gene: TRBJ1-2
v_gene: TRBV28
abundance: .
CDR3aa: CASSLGWTVRQRGYTF
CDR3nt: TGTGCCAGCAGTTTAGGTTGGACAGTGAGACAACGGGGCTACACCTTC

d_gene: TRBD1
j_gene: TRBJ1-4
v_gene: TRBV5-4
abundance: .
CDR3aa: CASSLGGDSQEKLFF
CDR3nt: TGTGCCAGCAGCTTGGGGGGGGACAGCCAAGAAAAACTGTTTTTT

d_gene: TRBD2
j_gene: TRBJ2-5
v_gene: TRBV7-6
abundance: .
CDR3aa: CASSLNFLADQETQYF
CDR3nt: TGTGCCAGCAGCTTAAATTTCCTAGCGGATCAAGAGACCCAGTACTTC

d_gene: TRBD1
j_gene: TRBJ2-5
v_gene: TRBV15
abundance: once
CDR3aa: CATSGDRYYQETQYF
CDR3nt: TGTGCCACCAGCGGGGACAGGTACTACCAAGAGACCCAGTACTTC

d_gene: TRBD1
j_gene: TRBJ1-2
v_gene: TRBV28
abundance: .
CDR3aa: CASSLLDRANGYTF
CDR3nt: TGTGCCAGCAGTTTACTGGACAGGGCTAATGGCTACACCTTC